One and the same sample provided the 11 T cell receptor beta chains below, sequenced in a study of vaccination effects on CD4 cells after COVID-19. Using immunoSEQ multiplex PCR, the repertoire was profiled, and TCRdb retains in-frame clones only, with some absent. The sample carries fewer than 55,000 clones, 79% recorded once. Sequencing was preceded by expansion of antigen-specific CD4+ T cells with viral peptide pools in the ViraFEST assay. Culture lasted roughly eleven days before CD4+ T cell isolation. The vaccine recipients had no prior SARS-CoV-2 infection, with negative nucleocapsid antibodies. No cognate antigen is known for these TCRs. Sequences were derived from CD4+ T cells from PBMCs cultured with HCoV-OC43 spike peptides, sampled before COVID-19 vaccination. Noted subset: HCoV-OC43 spike overlapping peptide pool stimulation. These receptors were collected from a human donor who received a COVID-19 vaccine.

The chain carries TRBV7-2 and TRBJ2-1; D might be TRBD1 or TRBD2, each matching 5 bases. CDR3 size: 14 residues. Trimming stripped 5 bases from V and 3 bases from J, with 11 bases between. Germline V CDR1 and CDR2: SGHTA, FQGNSA. The CDR3 sequence: CASSKGRNYNEQFF. The CDR3, as DNA: TGTGCCAGCAGCAAGGGACGCAACTACAATGAGCAGTTCTTC.

The chain links TRBV7-2 to TRBJ1-4; D is uncertain. The V and J ends lost 2 bases and 8 bases respectively, with 6 bases between them. Germline V CDR1 and CDR2: SGHTA, FQGNSA. The CDR3 loop spans 12 amino acids. In DNA form, the CDR3 reads TGTGCCAGCAGCTTATTTTCCGAAAAACTGTTTTTT. Its protein is CASSLFSEKLFF.

The rearrangement joins TRBV6-6 to TRBJ2-1; 9 bases align to TRBD1. Germline V lookup: CDR1 MNHNY, CDR2 SVGAGI (reference sequence). After removal of 9 bases from V and 8 bases from J, the junction contained 5 bases not matched to a gene. The CDR3 length is 12 residues. The CDR3 here is CASMDRGHEQFF. CDR3 in DNA: TGTGCCAGTATGGACAGGGGCCATGAGCAGTTCTTC.

V usage is TRBV6-5 and J usage is TRBJ1-3; 7 bases are a match to TRBD1. Germline trimming cut 0 bases from V and 7 bases from J; bases unmatched to any gene: 3. The CDR3 runs 14 residues. Germline-derived CDR1 and CDR2 are MNHEY and SVGAGI. CDR3 loop: CASSYSGQVNTIYF. For the CDR3, the DNA is TGTGCCAGCAGTTACTCCGGACAGGTCAACACCATATATTTT.

The chain couples TRBV29-1 to TRBJ2-1, with a possible D match to TRBD2 (5 bases). The germline CDR1 and CDR2 sequences are SQVTM and ANQGSEA. CDR3 length equals 12 residues. V was cut by 5 bases and J by 2 bases, with 7 bases left in between. CDR3 in DNA: TGCAGCGTTACCGGGACCTACAATGAGCAGTTCTTC. It is translated as CSVTGTYNEQFF.

This clone was seen just once. The chain uses TRBV5-1 and TRBJ2-5; no definite D call. The germline CDR1 and CDR2 sequences are SGHRS and YFSETQ. This CDR3 region has 14 residues. V lost 6 bases and J 2 bases, leaving 14 bases between the germline ends. DNA of the CDR3: TGCGCCAGCACGAGACTTAGTACACAAGAGACCCAGTACTTC. Amino acids: CASTRLSTQETQYF.

CDR3 sequence reads: CAWSALAGGQETQYF. CDR3 nucleotide sequence: TGTGCCTGGAGTGCCCTAGCGGGGGGCCAAGAGACCCAGTACTTC. The chain recombines TRBV30 with TRBJ2-5; TRBD2 matches 11 bases. Germline CDR1 GTSNPN, CDR2 SVGIG (reference sequence). The CDR3 runs to 15 residues. V was pared by 1 base and J by 1 base, with 2 bases of the junction left unmatched. Variable domain in full (rest from reference TRBV30 and TRBJ2-5): SQTIHQWPATLVQPVGSPLSLECTVEGTSNPNLYWYRQAAGRGLQLLFYSVGIGQISSEVPQNLSASRPQDRQFILSSKKLLLSDSGFYLCAWSALAGGQETQYFGPGTRLLVL.

The chain combines TRBV6-6 with TRBJ1-2; a weak D match, TRBD1 (6 bases). The CDR3 has 15 amino acids. The germline gives CDR1 MNHNY, CDR2 SVGAGI (reference sequence). The V end lost 6 bases, the J end lost 6 bases, and 20 bases lay between the germline ends. The CDR3 nucleotides are TGTGCCAGCAGGAGCTCGCGACAGGCTCTAGATGGCTACACCTTC. Its translation: CASRSSRQALDGYTF.

This chain uses TRBV19 with TRBJ1-1; D is unclear. In germline, CDR1 is LNHDA, CDR2 SQIVND (reference sequence). The V gene lost 4 bases and the J gene lost 0 bases, with 18 bases spanning the gap. This CDR3 has 17 residues. CDR3 in DNA: TGTGCCAGTAGTACCTCTCACACGGGTAACATGAACACTGAAGCTTTCTTT. Protein: CASSTSHTGNMNTEAFF.

The gene calls are TRBV28 and TRBJ2-2; TRBD1 or TRBD2 may be the D gene (6 bases each). The CDR3 covers 15 residues. V lost 3 bases, J lost 5 bases, and 13 bases lay in between. Germline lookup yields CDR1 MDHEN and CDR2 SYDVKM. The CDR3 bases are TGTGCCAGCAGTTTGGGGGGCGTAGGGACCGGGGAGCTGTTTTTT. It is translated as CASSLGGVGTGELFF.

The V gene is TRBV29-1, the J gene TRBJ1-4; weak D call: TRBD1 (6 bases). The CDR3 length is 15 residues. CDR1 is SQVTM, CDR2 ANQGSEA, per germline. Trimming stripped 1 base from V and 4 bases from J, with 13 bases between. Written as DNA, the CDR3 is TGCAGCGTTGAAGTCTGGGGGGCGGTTAATGAAAAACTGTTTTTT. It specifies CSVEVWGAVNEKLFF.